These 18 T cell receptor beta chains originate from one sample sequenced in a study of blood T cell repertoires in COVID-19. The repertoire was sequenced with immunoSEQ multiplex PCR; TCRdb's copy has only in-frame clones and lacks some. The sample lists about 400,000 clones; around 89% were seen once. The sequencing input was peripheral blood. The source is a woman in her twenties or thirties with acute or convalescent COVID-19.

The gene calls are TRBV19 and TRBJ2-1, with D possibly being TRBD2 (7 bases). This CDR3 comprises 16 residues. Looked up from germline, CDR1 is LNHDA and CDR2 is SQIVND (reference sequence). With 0 bases removed from V and 7 bases from J, the gap between germline ends came to 16 bases. The CDR3 protein is CASSIDRNREGNEQFF. For the CDR3, the DNA is TGTGCCAGTAGTATAGATCGTAACAGGGAGGGAAATGAGCAGTTCTTC.

The chain combines TRBV9 with TRBJ2-4, with 9 bases lining up with TRBD1. CDR3 length equals 13 residues. Germline V gives CDR1 SGDLS, CDR2 YYNGEE. V was pared by 4 bases and J by 15 bases, with 11 bases of the junction left unmatched. The CDR3 sequence is CASSSGQGGVLYF. Written as DNA, the CDR3 is TGTGCCAGCAGCTCGGGACAGGGAGGAGTACTGTACTTC. Drawing the rest from reference TRBV9 and TRBJ2-4, the complete variable domain is DSGVTQTPKHLITATGQRVTLRCSPRSGDLSVYWYQQSLDQGLQFLIQYYNGEERAKGNILERFSAQQFPDLHSELNLSSLELGDSALYFCASSSGQGGVLYFGAGTRLSVL.

The sample holds one count of this clone. The V gene is TRBV4-1, the J gene TRBJ2-7; TRBD1 is a possible D gene (7 bases). The V gene lost 4 bases and the J gene lost 3 bases, with 13 bases spanning the gap. This CDR3 contains 14 residues. CDR1 and CDR2 from the germline V gene are MGHRA and YSYEKL. In DNA, the CDR3 is TGCGCCAGCAGCCCCGGGCAGGGGGGCTACGAGCAGTACTTC. It is translated as CASSPGQGGYEQYF.

The rearrangement links TRBV5-4 to TRBJ1-4; 7 bases fit TRBD1. The CDR3 consists of 17 residues. The J segment lost 1 base and the V segment lost 7 bases, leaving 13 bases of the junction unmatched. The germline CDR1 and CDR2 sequences are SGHNT and YYREEE (reference sequence). The CDR3 DNA reads as TGTGCCAGCCAAGGGGGCCCAGGAGCAGGAACTAATGAAAAACTGTTTTTT. Amino acid sequence: CASQGGPGAGTNEKLFF.

This clone was seen just once. CDR3 sequence: CSASGGRNYEQYF. CDR3 coding DNA: TGCAGTGCTAGTGGAGGCAGAAACTACGAGCAGTACTTC. The rearrangement joins TRBV20-1 to TRBJ2-7; perhaps TRBD2 as D (5 bases). Trimming took 3 bases from V and 3 from J, leaving 12 bases between them. The CDR3 sequence is 13 residues long. From germline, CDR1 is DFQATT and CDR2 SNEGSKA (reference sequence).

The chain couples TRBV30 to TRBJ2-2; TRBD2 matches at 11 bases. The CDR3 totals 17 residues. Germline CDR1 GTSNPN, CDR2 SVGIG (reference sequence). With 0 bases clipped from V and 7 bases from J, the junction kept 10 bases outside the gene matches. The DNA for the CDR3 is TGTGCCTGGAGTGTACGGGGTAGCGGGGGGGGCAGCGGGGAGCTGTTTTTT. Amino acid sequence: CAWSVRGSGGGSGELFF.

The rearrangement links TRBV13 to TRBJ2-7; possibly TRBD1 for D (6 bases). This CDR3 is 14 amino acids long. Germline-derived CDR1 and CDR2 are PRHDT and FYEKMQ (reference sequence). With 8 bases removed from V and 0 bases from J, the gap between germline ends came to 14 bases. The CDR3 is CASSPTGSSYEQYF. CDR3 nucleotides: TGTGCCAGCTCCCCTACAGGGAGCTCCTACGAGCAGTACTTC.

V is TRBV19 and J is TRBJ1-1, with 8 positions matching TRBD1. Per the germline V gene, CDR1 is LNHDA and CDR2 is SQIVND (reference sequence). This CDR3 is 15 amino acids long. After removal of 2 bases from V and 2 bases from J, the junction contained 4 bases not matched to a gene. In DNA, the CDR3 is TGTGCCAGTAGTATAAACGGACAGGGTAACACTGAAGCTTTCTTT. It is translated as CASSINGQGNTEAFF.

The V gene is TRBV6-6, the J gene TRBJ1-5, with D unresolved. V lost 0 bases to trimming and J lost 6 bases, with 9 bases between them. The CDR3 contains 14 residues. Germline V gene sequence: CDR1 MNHNY, CDR2 SVGAGI (reference sequence). CDR3 sequence reads: CASSYSREGQPQHF. The CDR3 nucleotides are TGTGCCAGCAGTTACTCAAGGGAGGGTCAGCCCCAGCATTTT.

The gene calls are TRBV7-9 and TRBJ1-2; 8 nucleotides agree with TRBD1. Looked up from germline, CDR1 is SEHNR and CDR2 is FQNEAQ (reference sequence). V trimming: 7 bases; J trimming: 0 bases; junction bases outside the gene matches: 10. There are 16 residues in the CDR3. CDR3 bases: TGTGCCAGCAACAAAGACAGGGGATCCTCTAACTATGGCTACACCTTC. It is translated as CASNKDRGSSNYGYTF.

The V call is TRBV6-5, the J call TRBJ2-5; 11 bases align to TRBD1. Germline V gene sequence: CDR1 MNHEY, CDR2 SVGAGI. CDR3 size: 14 residues. J was trimmed by 5 bases and V by 6 bases; bases with no gene match: 5. The CDR3 loop is CASSGDRGSETQYF. CDR3 nucleotides: TGTGCCAGCAGCGGGGACAGGGGGAGCGAGACCCAGTACTTC.

The J gene is TRBJ2-3, the V gene TRBV5-1; 7 nucleotides agree with TRBD2. CDR1 is SGHRS, CDR2 YFSETQ, per germline. The length of the CDR3 is 16 residues. J lost 6 bases, V lost 0 bases, and 10 bases had no gene match. CDR3 residues: CASSLEASGRGDTQYF. CDR3 DNA sequence: TGCGCCAGCAGCTTGGAGGCTAGCGGACGAGGGGATACGCAGTATTTT.

Here the CDR3 DNA reads TGCGCCAGCAGCCAAGAAGAGGGGGACTACTCTTACGAGCAGTACTTC. It codes for CASSQEEGDYSYEQYF. The chain carries TRBV4-1 and TRBJ2-7; D may be TRBD2 (7 bases). This CDR3 is 16 amino acids long. V lost 0 bases and J 4 bases, leaving 16 bases between the germline ends. Germline CDR1 reads MGHRA; CDR2 reads YSYEKL.

The CDR3 reads CASSPNRGSETQYF. The CDR3 bases are TGTGCCAGCTCACCGAACAGGGGGTCGGAGACCCAGTACTTC. The chain couples TRBV18 to TRBJ2-5; 8 nucleotides line up with TRBD1. V lost 3 bases to trimming and J lost 5 bases; unmatched junction nucleotides: 5. The CDR3 extends over 14 amino acids. In germline, CDR1 is KGHSH, CDR2 LQKENI.

V gene TRBV29-1 combines with J gene TRBJ2-5; 9 bases agree with TRBD2. The germline CDR1 and CDR2 sequences are SQVTM and ANQGSEA. This CDR3 comprises 13 residues. The ends lost 4 bases at V and 2 bases at J; junction bases unmatched: 2. CDR3 DNA: TGCAGCGTTGCTAGCGGGGTTCAAGAGACCCAGTACTTC. This codes for CSVASGVQETQYF.

The V and J genes are TRBV30 and TRBJ2-1; TRBD1 matches 11 bases. The germline gives CDR1 GTSNPN, CDR2 SVGIG (reference sequence). The CDR3 runs 15 residues. With V trimmed by 3 bases and J by 3 bases, 4 bases remained unmatched. CDR3 sequence reads: CAWRWGTGGYNEQFF. CDR3 nucleotide sequence: TGTGCCTGGAGGTGGGGGACAGGGGGCTACAATGAGCAGTTCTTC.

This clone has only one observation. The CDR3 loop reads CATSDLNRGPNEQFF. The CDR3 DNA reads TGTGCCACCAGTGATTTGAACAGGGGGCCCAATGAGCAGTTCTTC. The chain joins TRBV24-1 to TRBJ2-1; 9 nucleotides match TRBD1. Germline lookup yields CDR1 KGHDR and CDR2 SFDVKD. The CDR3 is 15 residues long. J gave up 6 bases and V 0 bases, and 2 bases lay outside the gene matches.

The V gene is TRBV6-1, the J gene TRBJ2-3, with 7 bases fitting TRBD1. The trim removed 2 bases at V and 0 bases at J, leaving 11 bases unmatched. Germline lookup yields CDR1 MNHNS and CDR2 SASEGT. This CDR3 is 18 amino acids long. The CDR3 is CASSETAGGVTSTDTQYF. The CDR3 region has the DNA TGTGCCAGCAGTGAAACCGCAGGGGGAGTTACTAGCACAGATACGCAGTATTTT.